A single sample is the source of the 4 T cell receptor beta chains below, sequenced in a study of early T cells in non-severe SARS-CoV-2 infection. In TCRdb, the 5' RACE reads were re-called with MiXCR into one record per CDR3 protein. This sample yields around 58,000 distinct CDR3 sequences, of which about 8% are seen a single time; about 10% belongs to the top ten. The specimen was whole blood, collected at baseline. These receptors were obtained from an adult who was a healthcare worker with PCR-confirmed SARS-CoV-2 infection or an uninfected control (not recorded which).

In its sample, this clonotype was seen many times. V usage is TRBV7-2 and J usage is TRBJ1-6, with D perhaps matching TRBD1 (6 bases). The length of the CDR3 is 16 residues. The V end was cut by 6 bases, the J end by 11 bases, with 23 bases between. Germline V gene lookup returns CDR1 SGHTA and CDR2 FQGNSA. This chain's CDR3 is CASRTARTVGGTPLHF. CDR3 nucleotide sequence: TGTGCCAGCAGGACCGCTCGGACAGTAGGGGGTACACCCCTCCACTTT.

This clonotype showed up many times. The genes are TRBV29-1 and TRBJ1-1; D is possibly TRBD1 (5 bases). V shed 3 bases and J shed 0 bases, with 14 bases lying between them. Looked up from germline, CDR1 is SQVTM and CDR2 is ANQGSEA. The CDR3 is made up of 15 amino acids. The CDR3 sequence is CSVDGGGAMNTEAFF. The DNA for the CDR3 is TGCAGCGTTGATGGGGGAGGGGCTATGAACACTGAAGCTTTCTTT.

This clonotype was counted at least ten times. This chain joins TRBV12-3 or TRBV12-4 and TRBJ1-2, with a weak D call TRBD1 (6 bases). Trimming left V 3 bases short and J 4 bases short, with 12 bases between. The CDR3 loop spans 14 amino acids. CDR3 in DNA: TGTGCCAGCAGTTTTGTGACAGGCCTCTATGGCTACACCTTC. Amino acid sequence: CASSFVTGLYGYTF.

This clonotype turned up a few times. The chain uses TRBV12-3 or TRBV12-4 and TRBJ2-1, with 11 bases that match TRBD2. Trimming cost V 6 bases and J 6 bases; bases outside gene matches: 16. CDR3 length: 18 amino acids. The CDR3 here is CASSPTRLLAGGRNEQFF. The CDR3 region has the DNA TGTGCCAGCAGCCCTACCCGCCTTTTAGCGGGAGGGCGCAATGAGCAGTTCTTC.